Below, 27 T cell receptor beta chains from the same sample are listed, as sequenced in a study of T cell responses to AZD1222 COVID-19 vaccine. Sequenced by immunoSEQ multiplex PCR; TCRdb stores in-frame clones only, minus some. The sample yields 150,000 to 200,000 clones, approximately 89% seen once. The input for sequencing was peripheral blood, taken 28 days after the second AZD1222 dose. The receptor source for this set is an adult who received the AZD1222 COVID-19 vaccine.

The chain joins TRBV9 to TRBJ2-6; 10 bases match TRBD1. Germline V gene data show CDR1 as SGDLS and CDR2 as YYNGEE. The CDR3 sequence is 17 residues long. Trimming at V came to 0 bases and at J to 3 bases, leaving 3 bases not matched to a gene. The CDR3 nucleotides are TGTGCCAGCAGCGTAGGACAGGGGGCTTATGGGGCCAACGTCCTGACTTTC. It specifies CASSVGQGAYGANVLTF.

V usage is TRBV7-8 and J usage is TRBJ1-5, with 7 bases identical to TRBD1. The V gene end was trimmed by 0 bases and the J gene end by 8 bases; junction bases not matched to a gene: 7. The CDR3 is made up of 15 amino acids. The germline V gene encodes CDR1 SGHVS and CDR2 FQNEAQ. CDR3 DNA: TGTGCCAGCAGCTTAGCCGGGACAGAGGGGAAGCCCCAGCATTTT. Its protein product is CASSLAGTEGKPQHF.

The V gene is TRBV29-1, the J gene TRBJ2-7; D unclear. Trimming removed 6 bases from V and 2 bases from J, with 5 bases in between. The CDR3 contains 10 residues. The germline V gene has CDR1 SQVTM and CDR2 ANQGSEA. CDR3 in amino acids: CSVRTYEQYF. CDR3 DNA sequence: TGCAGCGTCCGTACCTACGAGCAGTACTTC.

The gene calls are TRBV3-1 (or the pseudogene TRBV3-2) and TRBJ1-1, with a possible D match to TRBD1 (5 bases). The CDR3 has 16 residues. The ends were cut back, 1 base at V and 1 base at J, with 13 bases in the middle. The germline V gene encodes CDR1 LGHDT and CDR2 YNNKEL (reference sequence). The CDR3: CASSQAPGAGNTEAFF. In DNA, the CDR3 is TGTGCCAGCAGCCAAGCCCCCGGGGCGGGGAACACTGAAGCTTTCTTT.

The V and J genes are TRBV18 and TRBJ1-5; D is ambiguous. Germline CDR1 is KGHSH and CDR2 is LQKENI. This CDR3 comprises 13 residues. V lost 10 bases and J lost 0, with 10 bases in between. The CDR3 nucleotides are TGTGCCACTCAAAGTTATAGCAATCAGCCCCAGCATTTT. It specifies CATQSYSNQPQHF. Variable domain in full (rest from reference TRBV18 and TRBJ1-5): NAGVMQNPRHLVRRRGQEARLRCSPMKGHSHVYWYRQLPEEGLKFMVYLQKENIIDESGMPKERFSAEFPKEGPSILRIQQVVRGDSAAYFCATQSYSNQPQHFGDGTRLSIL.

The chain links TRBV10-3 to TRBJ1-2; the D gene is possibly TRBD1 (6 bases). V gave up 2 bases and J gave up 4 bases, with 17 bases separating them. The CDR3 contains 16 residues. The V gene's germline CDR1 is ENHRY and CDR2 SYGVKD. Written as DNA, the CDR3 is TGTGCCATCAGTGAGCCGGGGGGCTCCCCCCGCTATGGCTACACCTTC. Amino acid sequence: CAISEPGGSPRYGYTF.

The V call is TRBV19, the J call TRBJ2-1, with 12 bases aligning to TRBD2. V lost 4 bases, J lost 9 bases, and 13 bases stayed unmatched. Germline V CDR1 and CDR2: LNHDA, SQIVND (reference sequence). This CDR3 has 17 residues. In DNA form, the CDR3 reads TGTGCCAGTAGTACCCGTCTAGCGGGAGGGACGCTAGGTGAGCAGTTCTTC. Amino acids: CASSTRLAGGTLGEQFF.

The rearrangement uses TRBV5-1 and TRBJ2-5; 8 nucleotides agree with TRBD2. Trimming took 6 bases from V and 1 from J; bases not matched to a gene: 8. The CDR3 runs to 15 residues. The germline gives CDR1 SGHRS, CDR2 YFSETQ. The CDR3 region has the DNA TGCGCCAGCACCGTTAGCGGGATTACCCAAGAGACCCAGTACTTC. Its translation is CASTVSGITQETQYF.

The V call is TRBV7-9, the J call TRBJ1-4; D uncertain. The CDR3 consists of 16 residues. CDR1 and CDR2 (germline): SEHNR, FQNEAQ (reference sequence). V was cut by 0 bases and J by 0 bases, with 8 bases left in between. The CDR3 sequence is CASSLAEAATNEKLFF. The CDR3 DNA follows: TGTGCCAGCAGCTTAGCGGAAGCCGCAACTAATGAAAAACTGTTTTTT.

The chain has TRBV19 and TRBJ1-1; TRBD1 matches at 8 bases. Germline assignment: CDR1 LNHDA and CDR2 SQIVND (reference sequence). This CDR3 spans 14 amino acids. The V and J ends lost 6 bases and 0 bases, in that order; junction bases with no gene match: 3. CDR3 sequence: CASRSGQVNTEAFF. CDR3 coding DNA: TGTGCCAGTAGATCGGGACAGGTGAACACTGAAGCTTTCTTT.

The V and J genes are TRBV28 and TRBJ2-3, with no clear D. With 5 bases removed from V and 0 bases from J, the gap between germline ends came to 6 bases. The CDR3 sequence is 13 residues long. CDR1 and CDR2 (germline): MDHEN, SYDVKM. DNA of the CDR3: TGTGCCAGCAGTCCGGCTAGCACAGATACGCAGTATTTT. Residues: CASSPASTDTQYF.

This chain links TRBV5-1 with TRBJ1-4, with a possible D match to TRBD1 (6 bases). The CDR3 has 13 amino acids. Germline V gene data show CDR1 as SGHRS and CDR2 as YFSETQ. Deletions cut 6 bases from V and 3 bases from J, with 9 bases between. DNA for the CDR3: TGCGCCAGCACGAGGGGGTCTAATGAAAAACTGTTTTTT. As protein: CASTRGSNEKLFF.

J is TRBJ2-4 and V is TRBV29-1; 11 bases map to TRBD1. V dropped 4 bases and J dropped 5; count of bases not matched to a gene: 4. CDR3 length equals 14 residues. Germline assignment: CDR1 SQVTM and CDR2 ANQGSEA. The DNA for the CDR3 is TGCAGCGTTGCGGGACAGGGGGTCGAAAACATTCAGTACTTC. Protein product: CSVAGQGVENIQYF.

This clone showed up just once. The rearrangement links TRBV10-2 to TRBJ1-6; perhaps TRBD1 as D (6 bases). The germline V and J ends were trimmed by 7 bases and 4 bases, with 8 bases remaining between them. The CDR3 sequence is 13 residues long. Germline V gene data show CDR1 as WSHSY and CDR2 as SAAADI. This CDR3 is CASNGQYNSPLHF. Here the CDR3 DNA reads TGCGCCAGCAACGGACAGTATAATTCACCCCTCCACTTT.

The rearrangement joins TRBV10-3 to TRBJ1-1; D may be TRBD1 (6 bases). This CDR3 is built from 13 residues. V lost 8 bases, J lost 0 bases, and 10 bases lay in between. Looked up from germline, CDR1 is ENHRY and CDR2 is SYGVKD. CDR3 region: CAISGQLNTEAFF. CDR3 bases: TGTGCCATCTCAGGACAGTTGAACACTGAAGCTTTCTTT.

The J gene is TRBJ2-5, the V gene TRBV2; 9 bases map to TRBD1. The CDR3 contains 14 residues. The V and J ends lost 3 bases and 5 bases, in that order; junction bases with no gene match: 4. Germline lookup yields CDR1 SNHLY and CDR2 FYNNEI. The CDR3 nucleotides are TGTGCCAGCAGTGATGGGACAGGGCGGGAGACCCAGTACTTC. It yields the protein CASSDGTGRETQYF.

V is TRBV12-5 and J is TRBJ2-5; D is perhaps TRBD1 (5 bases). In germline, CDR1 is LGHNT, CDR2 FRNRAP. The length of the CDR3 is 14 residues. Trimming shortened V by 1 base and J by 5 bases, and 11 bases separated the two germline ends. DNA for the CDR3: TGTGCTAGTGGTTTGGGACAGTACCCGGAGACCCAGTACTTC. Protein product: CASGLGQYPETQYF.

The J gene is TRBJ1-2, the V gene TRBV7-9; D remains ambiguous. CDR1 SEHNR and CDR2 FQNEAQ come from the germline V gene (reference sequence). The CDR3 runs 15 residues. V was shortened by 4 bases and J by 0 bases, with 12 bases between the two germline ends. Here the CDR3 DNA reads TGTGCCAGCAGCTCCCCTGACACACCTAACTATGGCTACACCTTC. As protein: CASSSPDTPNYGYTF.

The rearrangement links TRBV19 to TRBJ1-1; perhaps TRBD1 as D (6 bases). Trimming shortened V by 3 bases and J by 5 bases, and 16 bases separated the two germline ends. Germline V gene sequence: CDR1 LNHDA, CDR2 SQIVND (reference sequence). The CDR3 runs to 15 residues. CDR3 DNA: TGTGCCAGTAGTATCGATACAGGGAGAGGAACTGAAGCTTTCTTT. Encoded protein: CASSIDTGRGTEAFF.

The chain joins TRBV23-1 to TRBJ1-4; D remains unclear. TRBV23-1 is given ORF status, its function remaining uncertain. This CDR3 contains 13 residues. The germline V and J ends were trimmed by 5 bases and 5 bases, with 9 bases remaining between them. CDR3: CASSKERNEKLFF. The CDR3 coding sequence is TGCGCCAGCAGTAAAGAGCGAAATGAAAAACTGTTTTTT.

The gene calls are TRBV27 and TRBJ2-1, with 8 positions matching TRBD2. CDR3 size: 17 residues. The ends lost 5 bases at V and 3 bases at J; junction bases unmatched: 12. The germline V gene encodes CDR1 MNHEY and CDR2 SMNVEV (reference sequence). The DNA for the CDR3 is TGTGCCAGCAGTGGTAGCGGGAAAAGGTCCCTCTACAATGAGCAGTTCTTC. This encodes CASSGSGKRSLYNEQFF.

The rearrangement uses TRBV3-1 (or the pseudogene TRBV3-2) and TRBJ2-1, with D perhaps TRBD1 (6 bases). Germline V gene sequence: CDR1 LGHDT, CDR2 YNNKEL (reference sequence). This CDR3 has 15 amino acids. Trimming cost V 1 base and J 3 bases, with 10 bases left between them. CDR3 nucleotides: TGTGCCAGCAGCCAAGGGGGGCAGGGCTACAATGAGCAGTTCTTC. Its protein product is CASSQGGQGYNEQFF.

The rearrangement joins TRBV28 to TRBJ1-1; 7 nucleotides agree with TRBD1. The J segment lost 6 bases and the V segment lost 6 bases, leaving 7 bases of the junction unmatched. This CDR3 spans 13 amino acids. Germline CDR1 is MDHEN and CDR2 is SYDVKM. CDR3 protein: CASRPTGFPEAFF. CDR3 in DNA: TGTGCCAGCAGGCCGACAGGGTTCCCTGAAGCTTTCTTT.

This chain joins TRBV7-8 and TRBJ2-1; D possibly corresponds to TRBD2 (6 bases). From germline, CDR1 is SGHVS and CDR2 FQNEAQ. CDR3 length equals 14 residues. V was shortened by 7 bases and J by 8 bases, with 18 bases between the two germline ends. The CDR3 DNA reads TGTGCCAGCACCATGGGGGGTGACTCGGATGAGCAGTTCTTC. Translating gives CASTMGGDSDEQFF. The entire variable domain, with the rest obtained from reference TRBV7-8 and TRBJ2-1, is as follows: GAGVSQSPRYKVAKRGQDVALRCDPISGHVSLFWYQQALGQGPEFLTYFQNEAQLDKSGLPSDRFFAERPEGSVSTLKIQRTQQEDSAVYLCASTMGGDSDEQFFGPGTRLTVL.

The CDR3: CAISGTGLSYEQYF. The DNA of the CDR3 is TGTGCCATCAGTGGGACAGGGCTCTCCTACGAGCAGTACTTC. This rearrangement joins TRBV10-3 to TRBJ2-7; TRBD1 matches at 8 bases. Germline CDR1 reads ENHRY; CDR2 reads SYGVKD. The trim removed 4 bases at V and 0 bases at J, leaving 2 bases unmatched. CDR3 length: 14 amino acids.

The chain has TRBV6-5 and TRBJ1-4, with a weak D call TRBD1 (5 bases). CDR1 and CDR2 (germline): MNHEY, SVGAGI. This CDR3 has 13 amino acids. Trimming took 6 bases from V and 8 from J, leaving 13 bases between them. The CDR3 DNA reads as TGTGCCAGCAGCCCCCTCTCAGGGGAAAAACTGTTTTTT. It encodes CASSPLSGEKLFF.

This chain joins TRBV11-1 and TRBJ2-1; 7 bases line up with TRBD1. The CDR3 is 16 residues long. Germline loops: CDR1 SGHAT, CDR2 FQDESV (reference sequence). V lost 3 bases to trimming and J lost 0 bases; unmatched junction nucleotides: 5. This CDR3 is CASSFPGQSSYNEQFF. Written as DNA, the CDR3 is TGTGCCAGCAGCTTCCCGGGACAGAGCTCCTACAATGAGCAGTTCTTC.